Shown below are 25 T cell receptor beta chains from a single sample sequenced in a study of neurological immune-mediated disorders (dated by TCRdb to the late 2010s). Libraries were made using 5' RACE. TCRdb lists the instrument as Illumina HiSeq 2500. The raw public data were reprocessed by TCRdb itself: fastp quality trimming at Q25, MiXCR clonotype calling, in-frame beta chains only. Rows with one shared CDR3 protein collapse into an entry with the most common genes and DNA. Recorded for this sample are some 47,000 distinct CDR3 sequences; around 6% of them occurred a single time. The ten largest clones capture roughly 0.5% of the sample. Material: CD4+ T cells from blood. The receptors derive from a woman between 35 and 50 years old in good health.

The sample holds many counts of this clonotype. The J gene is TRBJ2-5, the V gene TRBV5-1; 8 positions match TRBD2. This CDR3 region has 18 residues. CDR1 is SGHRS, CDR2 YFSETQ, per germline. Germline trimming cut 4 bases from V and 5 bases from J; bases unmatched to any gene: 19. CDR3 DNA: TGCGCCAGCAGCGACGTCGGCGAGCGGGGCGGGAGGAGTGAGACCCAGTACTTC. Protein: CASSDVGERGGRSETQYF.

In its sample, this clonotype was seen many times. The chain recombines TRBV18 with TRBJ2-5, with TRBD2 identical over 8 bases. V lost 6 bases to trimming and J lost 0 bases; unmatched junction nucleotides: 3. Germline-derived CDR1 and CDR2 are KGHSH and LQKENI. The CDR3 has 14 residues. The CDR3 nucleotides read TGTGCCAGCTCCTTTAGCGGGAACCAAGAGACCCAGTACTTC. Translated: CASSFSGNQETQYF.

Many counts were recorded for this clonotype. The CDR3 DNA reads as TGCAGTGGGGTGTCCTCTGGGGCCAACGTCCTGACTTTC. Translated: CSGVSSGANVLTF. The chain links TRBV20-1 to TRBJ2-6, with D unresolved. Germline V lookup: CDR1 DFQATT, CDR2 SNEGSKA (reference sequence). V dropped 7 bases and J dropped 0 bases, with 7 bases sitting between them. The CDR3 contains 13 residues.

This clonotype was recorded many times. CDR3 coding DNA: TGTGCCAGCGAGCGGGAGCGTTTAGAGACCCAGTACTTC. Protein: CASERERLETQYF. The rearrangement joins TRBV2 to TRBJ2-5; 8 bases agree with TRBD2. The CDR3 consists of 13 residues. Germline CDR1 is SNHLY and CDR2 is FYNNEI. Germline trimming cut 8 bases from V and 4 bases from J; bases unmatched to any gene: 6.

The chain carries TRBV5-1 and TRBJ2-3, with D uncertain. CDR1 SGHRS and CDR2 YFSETQ come from the germline V gene. The CDR3 has 12 residues. Trimming left V 7 bases short and J 5 bases short, with 11 bases between. CDR3 sequence reads: CASHLMGDTQYF. CDR3 in DNA: TGCGCCAGCCACCTCATGGGAGATACGCAGTATTTT.

This clonotype showed up many times. DNA of the CDR3: TGTGCCAGCAGCCGATACCCCCCTGGCGGGAGTGAAACCTACAATGAGCAGTTCTTC. It specifies CASSRYPPGGSETYNEQFF. The gene calls are TRBV7-3 and TRBJ2-1, with 7 bases that match TRBD2. V trimming: 5 bases; J trimming: 2 bases; junction bases outside the gene matches: 18. The germline V gene encodes CDR1 SGHTA and CDR2 FQGTGA. This CDR3 is 19 amino acids long. The full variable domain, completed using reference TRBV7-3 and TRBJ2-1, is GAGVSQTPSNKVTEKGKYVELRCDPISGHTALYWYRQSLGQGPEFLIYFQGTGAADDSGLPNDRFFAVRPEGSVSTLKIQRTERGDSAVYLCASSRYPPGGSETYNEQFFGPGTRLTVL.

This clonotype was recorded at least ten times. V gene TRBV28 combines with J gene TRBJ2-3, with D possibly being TRBD2 (5 bases). V lost 5 bases to trimming and J lost 7 bases, with 13 bases between them. Germline V CDR1 and CDR2: MDHEN, SYDVKM. The CDR3 extends over 13 amino acids. CDR3 protein: CASSIIRENTQYF. CDR3 DNA sequence: TGTGCCAGCAGTATAATAAGGGAGAATACGCAGTATTTT. Drawing the rest from reference TRBV28 and TRBJ2-3, the complete variable domain is DVKVTQSSRYLVKRTGEKVFLECVQDMDHENMFWYRQDPGLGLRLIYFSYDVKMKEKGDIPEGYSVSREKKERFSLILESASTNQTSMYLCASSIIRENTQYFGPGTRLTVL.

This clonotype was observed at least ten times. The chain recombines TRBV20-1 with TRBJ2-7; 11 bases agree with TRBD2. The CDR3 covers 14 residues. Germline V gene data show CDR1 as DFQATT and CDR2 as SNEGSKA (reference sequence). Trimming took 6 bases from V and 4 from J; bases not matched to a gene: 8. CDR3 loop: CSAPTSGSWYEQYF. The CDR3 DNA sequence: TGCAGTGCCCCTACTAGCGGGAGTTGGTACGAGCAGTACTTC.

In this sample, this clonotype turned up many times. This rearrangement joins TRBV12-3 or TRBV12-4 to TRBJ2-1, with D maybe TRBD2 (6 bases). The CDR3 is 12 residues long. Trimming stripped 6 bases from V and 12 bases from J, with 15 bases between. Here the CDR3 reads CASRSGGAGQFF. The CDR3 DNA sequence: TGTGCCAGCAGGTCAGGAGGGGCGGGGCAGTTCTTC.

This clonotype was counted a few times. This chain connects TRBV30 to TRBJ2-7; D gene uncertain. This CDR3 contains 12 residues. Germline CDR1 GTSNPN, CDR2 SVGIG (reference sequence). Trimming removed 4 bases from V and 1 base from J, with 8 bases in between. CDR3 in amino acids: CAWTDGSYEQYF. For the CDR3, the DNA is TGTGCCTGGACAGACGGTTCCTACGAGCAGTACTTC.

The table lists this clonotype with many counts. The chain joins TRBV20-1 to TRBJ1-2; TRBD1 matches 12 bases. The V gene end was trimmed by 7 bases and the J gene end by 3 bases; junction bases not matched to a gene: 9. The CDR3 is made up of 15 amino acids. Germline-derived CDR1 and CDR2 are DFQATT and SNEGSKA (reference sequence). The CDR3 coding sequence is TGCAGTGTGTGGGGACAGGGGGCGCGAGACTATGGCTACACCTTC. Amino acid sequence: CSVWGQGARDYGYTF.

This clonotype showed up many times. The chain's CDR3 is CASSSLQGAPDYTQYF. In DNA, the CDR3 is TGTGCCAGCAGTTCCCTTCAGGGGGCCCCGGATTATACGCAGTATTTT. The chain combines TRBV27 with TRBJ2-3, with 8 bases lining up with TRBD1. Trimming took 4 bases from V and 7 from J; bases not matched to a gene: 13. This CDR3 is built from 16 residues. CDR1 and CDR2 from the germline V gene are MNHEY and SMNVEV (reference sequence).

This clonotype was seen many times. For the CDR3, the DNA is TGCGCCAGCAGCAAAGGGACAGGGGAAGGCTACACCTTC. It yields the protein CASSKGTGEGYTF. The chain links TRBV5-1 to TRBJ1-2, with 10 bases fitting TRBD1. V trimming: 4 bases; J trimming: 8 bases; junction bases outside the gene matches: 5. CDR3 length: 13 residues. CDR1 SGHRS and CDR2 YFSETQ come from the germline V gene.

The table lists this clonotype with many counts. V is TRBV12-3 or TRBV12-4 and J is TRBJ2-5; 8 bases align to TRBD1. Trimming removed 3 bases from V and 4 bases from J; junction bases left unmatched: 7. There are 15 residues in the CDR3. The CDR3 DNA is TGTGCCAGCAGTTTTGGCCGGACAGGGAGAGAGACCCAGTACTTC. The encoded protein is CASSFGRTGRETQYF.

This clonotype was recorded many times. The gene calls are TRBV5-1 and TRBJ1-3; D uncertain. CDR3 length: 14 residues. Trimming stripped 0 bases from V and 0 bases from J, with 4 bases between. Germline CDR1 is SGHRS and CDR2 is YFSETQ. The CDR3 sequence: CASSLASSGNTIYF. The DNA of the CDR3 is TGCGCCAGCAGCTTGGCCAGCTCTGGAAACACCATATATTTT.

In its sample, this clonotype was seen many times. The rearrangement joins TRBV20-1 to TRBJ2-7; 9 bases fit TRBD1. V dropped 6 bases and J dropped 2; count of bases not matched to a gene: 14. Germline CDR1 is DFQATT and CDR2 is SNEGSKA (reference sequence). The CDR3 is 16 amino acids. In nucleotides, the CDR3 is TGCAGTGCAAGCCGGGGCCTCGACAGGGGGACCTACGAGCAGTACTTC. Translated, it gives CSASRGLDRGTYEQYF.

This clonotype was counted ten times or more. The rearrangement joins TRBV20-1 to TRBJ2-7; 11 bases fit TRBD2. The J segment lost 0 bases and the V segment lost 0 bases, leaving 10 bases of the junction unmatched. The CDR3 sequence is 18 residues long. Germline lookup yields CDR1 DFQATT and CDR2 SNEGSKA (reference sequence). The CDR3 DNA is TGCAGTGCTAGAGATCAGGCTAGCGGGGGGCTGAGCTCCTACGAGCAGTACTTC. The encoded protein is CSARDQASGGLSSYEQYF.

This clonotype was found many times. The V and J genes are TRBV20-1 and TRBJ2-7, with 11 bases matching TRBD1. The length of the CDR3 is 14 residues. CDR1 is DFQATT, CDR2 SNEGSKA, per germline (reference sequence). The V and J ends lost 6 bases and 7 bases, in that order; junction bases with no gene match: 11. CDR3 region: CSARPDRGRGEQYF. In DNA, the CDR3 is TGCAGTGCCCGGCCGGACAGGGGGCGGGGGGAGCAGTACTTC.

The table lists this clonotype with many counts. The genes are TRBV5-5 and TRBJ1-2; D is ambiguous. The V gene's germline CDR1 is SGHKS and CDR2 YYEKEE (reference sequence). V gave up 0 bases and J gave up 8 bases, with 8 bases separating them. The CDR3 totals 12 residues. The CDR3 DNA reads as TGTGCCAGCAGCTTGGAGATGGCGGGCTACACCTTC. Translation: CASSLEMAGYTF. Using reference TRBV5-5 and TRBJ1-2 for the parts outside the CDR3, the full variable domain is DAGVTQSPTHLIKTRGQQVTLRCSPISGHKSVSWYQQVLGQGPQFIFQYYEKEERGRGNFPDRFSARQFPNYSSELNVNALLLGDSALYLCASSLEMAGYTFGSGTRLTVV.

This clonotype was seen many times. This CDR3 reads CSARDRGRASYEQYF. In nucleotides, the CDR3 is TGCAGTGCTAGAGATCGGGGGAGAGCTTCCTACGAGCAGTACTTC. The rearrangement uses TRBV20-1 and TRBJ2-7; D perhaps matches TRBD2 (6 bases). Germline V gene lookup returns CDR1 DFQATT and CDR2 SNEGSKA (reference sequence). The CDR3 runs 15 residues. Deletions cut 0 bases from V and 1 base from J, with 13 bases between.

This clonotype was seen repeatedly, ten times or more. CDR3 loop: CSARDIQAYTQYF. CDR3 sequence (DNA): TGCAGTGCTAGAGATATTCAGGCGTATACGCAGTATTTT. V gene TRBV20-1 combines with J gene TRBJ2-3; D gene unclear. Trimming took 0 bases from V and 7 from J, leaving 11 bases between them. This CDR3 region has 13 residues. Germline V CDR1 and CDR2: DFQATT, SNEGSKA (reference sequence).

This clonotype showed up many times. The chain employs TRBV5-1 and TRBJ2-1; 9 bases map to TRBD2. V shed 0 bases and J 7 bases; nucleotides not matched to a gene: 8. Germline loops: CDR1 SGHRS, CDR2 YFSETQ. The length of the CDR3 is 16 residues. CDR3 nucleotides: TGCGCCAGCAGCTTGGTCGGTAGCGGGAGTTTGAATGAGCAGTTCTTC. Its translation is CASSLVGSGSLNEQFF.

Many counts were recorded for this clonotype. The chain recombines TRBV12-3 or TRBV12-4 with TRBJ1-1; 9 bases agree with TRBD1. With 1 base clipped from V and 4 bases from J, the junction kept 1 base outside the gene matches. This CDR3 has 14 residues. This CDR3 is CASSLGTGVTEAFF. CDR3 coding DNA: TGTGCCAGCAGTTTAGGGACAGGGGTCACTGAAGCTTTCTTT.

The table lists this clonotype with many counts. V usage is TRBV9 and J usage is TRBJ2-1; the D gene is possibly TRBD2 (5 bases). Germline V CDR1 and CDR2: SGDLS, YYNGEE. The CDR3 is 17 amino acids. The V end was cut by 0 bases, the J end by 0 bases, with 13 bases between. CDR3 coding DNA: TGTGCCAGCAGCGTAGAAGGCGGGTATAGCTCCTACAATGAGCAGTTCTTC. Translated: CASSVEGGYSSYNEQFF.

This clonotype showed up many times. This rearrangement joins TRBV2 to TRBJ2-3, with a possible D match to TRBD2 (7 bases). Trimming cost V 6 bases and J 3 bases, with 22 bases left between them. CDR3 length: 17 amino acids. CDR1 is SNHLY and CDR2 is FYNNEI in the germline V gene. CDR3 in DNA: TGTGCCAGCAGGACAGGAGGATGGGGGAGGGGGACAGATACGCAGTATTTT. Translating it yields CASRTGGWGRGTDTQYF.